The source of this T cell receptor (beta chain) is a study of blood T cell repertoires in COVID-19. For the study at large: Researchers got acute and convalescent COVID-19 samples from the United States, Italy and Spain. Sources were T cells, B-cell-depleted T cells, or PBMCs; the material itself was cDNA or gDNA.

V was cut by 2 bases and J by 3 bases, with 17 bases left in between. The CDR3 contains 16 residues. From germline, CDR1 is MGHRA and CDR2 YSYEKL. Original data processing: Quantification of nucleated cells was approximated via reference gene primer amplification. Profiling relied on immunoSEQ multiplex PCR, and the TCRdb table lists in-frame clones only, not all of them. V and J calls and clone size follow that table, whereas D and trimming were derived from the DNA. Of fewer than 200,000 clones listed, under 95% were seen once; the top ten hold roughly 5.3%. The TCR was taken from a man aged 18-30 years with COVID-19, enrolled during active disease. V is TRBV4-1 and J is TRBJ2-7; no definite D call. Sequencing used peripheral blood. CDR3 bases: TGCGCCAGCAGCCAAACCCAACAGACCAATCACTACGAGCAGTACTTC. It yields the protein CASSQTQQTNHYEQYF.